These 15 T cell receptor beta chains originate from one sample sequenced in a study of T-cell memory formation after mild COVID-19. TCRdb reprocessed the 5' RACE reads via MiXCR and lists one record per CDR3 protein. The table shows some 68,000 distinct CDR3 sequences, with around 17% occurring only once. Sequenced input: PBMCs or a T cell subset sorted from them (not recorded which). Receptor source: an adult woman who had mild COVID-19 (a few samples of this study predate the infection). Cell type and time point are not known.

The chain carries TRBV19 and TRBJ1-1; possibly TRBD1 for D (5 bases). CDR1 is LNHDA and CDR2 is SQIVND in the germline V gene (reference sequence). This CDR3 comprises 18 residues. V was pared by 0 bases and J by 5 bases, with 22 bases between. CDR3: CASSIDETYQGSGTEAFF. CDR3 sequence (DNA): TGTGCCAGTAGTATAGACGAGACATACCAGGGCTCGGGTACTGAAGCTTTCTTT.

This clonotype was seen only a few times. V and J are TRBV20-1 and TRBJ1-2, with D possibly being TRBD1 (6 bases). The CDR3 is 14 residues long. Germline V gene data show CDR1 as DFQATT and CDR2 as SNEGSKA (reference sequence). V dropped 4 bases and J dropped 3 bases, with 15 bases sitting between them. CDR3 in amino acids: CSATHRDGYYGYTF. CDR3 bases: TGCAGTGCTACCCACAGGGATGGGTACTATGGCTACACCTTC.

This clonotype showed up just a few times. The chain has TRBV27 and TRBJ1-2, with a tentative D call TRBD1 (5 bases). The germline V gene has CDR1 MNHEY and CDR2 SMNVEV (reference sequence). The CDR3 runs to 14 residues. V lost 2 bases and J lost 7, with 14 bases in between. CDR3 protein: CASSLGDLGGGYTF. Here the CDR3 DNA reads TGTGCCAGCAGTTTAGGGGACCTTGGGGGTGGCTACACCTTC.

V is TRBV4-3 and J is TRBJ2-7; no definite D call. Germline V gene sequence: CDR1 LGHNA, CDR2 YSLEER. With 0 bases removed from V and 3 bases from J, the gap between germline ends came to 12 bases. CDR3 length: 15 residues. CDR3 region: CASSQDPSIYYEQYF. The CDR3 DNA follows: TGCGCCAGCAGCCAAGATCCCTCTATCTACTACGAGCAGTACTTC.

This clonotype came up a few times. The chain carries TRBV20-1 and TRBJ1-2, with a weak D call TRBD1 (5 bases). Germline loops: CDR1 DFQATT, CDR2 SNEGSKA (reference sequence). The CDR3 contains 12 residues. Trimming shortened V by 5 bases and J by 4 bases, and 11 bases separated the two germline ends. CDR3: CSALRQIYGYTF. The CDR3 DNA is TGCAGTGCTCTTCGACAGATCTATGGCTACACCTTC.

This chain uses TRBV24-1 with TRBJ2-2; D may correspond to TRBD1 or TRBD2 (5 bases each). This CDR3 comprises 16 residues. Germline CDR1 reads KGHDR; CDR2 reads SFDVKD. Trimming pared 0 bases from V and 1 base from J, leaving 8 bases between. The CDR3 DNA follows: TGTGCCACCAGTGATTTGGGGGGTCAGAACACCGGGGAGCTGTTTTTT. Its translation: CATSDLGGQNTGELFF.

This clonotype was observed a few times. The genes are TRBV7-9 and TRBJ2-1; D is uncertain. Trimming pared 0 bases from V and 4 bases from J, leaving 7 bases between. The germline V gene has CDR1 SEHNR and CDR2 FQNEAQ (reference sequence). The CDR3 loop spans 14 amino acids. The CDR3 sequence: CASSLASTYNEQFF. CDR3 nucleotides: TGTGCCAGCAGCTTAGCGTCCACTTACAATGAGCAGTTCTTC.

This clonotype was detected a few times. The gene calls are TRBV9 and TRBJ2-7, with 7 bases aligning to TRBD1. This CDR3 contains 16 residues. V gave up 3 bases and J gave up 1 base; unmatched junction bases: 10. Germline loops: CDR1 SGDLS, CDR2 YYNGEE. Written as DNA, the CDR3 is TGTGCCAGCAGCGAGACCAACAGGGGTGAATCCTACGAGCAGTACTTC. It specifies CASSETNRGESYEQYF.

In this sample, this clonotype turned up a few times. The chain carries TRBV7-9 and TRBJ1-4; 7 bases align to TRBD1. V lost 2 bases to trimming and J lost 5 bases; unmatched junction nucleotides: 5. This CDR3 has 15 residues. Germline values: CDR1 SEHNR, CDR2 FQNEAQ (reference sequence). In DNA form, the CDR3 reads TGTGCCAGCAGCTTAACGACAGGGAAAAATGAAAAACTGTTTTTT. This encodes CASSLTTGKNEKLFF. The entire variable domain, with the rest obtained from reference TRBV7-9 and TRBJ1-4, is as follows: DTGVSQNPRHKITKRGQNVTFRCDPISEHNRLYWYRQTLGQGPEFLTYFQNEAQLEKSRLLSDRFSAERPKGSFSTLEIQRTEQGDSAMYLCASSLTTGKNEKLFFGSGTQLSVL.

In DNA form, the CDR3 reads TGTGCCAGCAGTGGGGGCCTGGCCCAGGAGACCCAGTACTTC. Translation gives CASSGGLAQETQYF. The gene calls are TRBV12-3 or TRBV12-4 and TRBJ2-5, with D tentatively TRBD1 (6 bases). CDR3 size: 14 residues. Deletions cut 5 bases from V and 5 bases from J, with 15 bases between.

This clonotype showed up just a few times. The chain combines TRBV7-8 with TRBJ2-7; TRBD1 might be the D (5 bases). Germline V gives CDR1 SGHVS, CDR2 FQNEAQ. V was shortened by 1 base and J by 10 bases, with 8 bases between the two germline ends. The CDR3 consists of 11 residues. CDR3 region: CASSLGGHQYF. CDR3 DNA: TGTGCCAGCAGCTTAGGAGGACACCAGTACTTC. The full variable domain, its missing parts supplied by reference TRBV7-8 and TRBJ2-7, is GAGVSQSPRYKVAKRGQDVALRCDPISGHVSLFWYQQALGQGPEFLTYFQNEAQLDKSGLPSDRFFAERPEGSVSTLKIQRTQQEDSAVYLCASSLGGHQYFGPGTRLTVT.

V gene TRBV7-3 combines with J gene TRBJ2-3; 11 nucleotides line up with TRBD2. The germline V gene has CDR1 SGHTA and CDR2 FQGTGA. This CDR3 spans 17 amino acids. Trimming took 0 bases from V and 3 from J; bases not matched to a gene: 5. The CDR3 spells CASSLTGLAGGTDTQYF. For the CDR3, the DNA is TGTGCCAGCAGCTTAACAGGCTTAGCGGGGGGGACAGATACGCAGTATTTT.

This clonotype came up a few times. The J gene is TRBJ2-3, the V gene TRBV12-3 or TRBV12-4; 10 bases are shared with TRBD2. The CDR3 has 16 amino acids. V shed 1 base and J 4 bases; nucleotides not matched to a gene: 5. CDR3 region: CASSLGPLAGADTQYF. The CDR3 DNA sequence: TGTGCCAGCAGTTTAGGGCCGCTAGCGGGGGCAGATACGCAGTATTTT.

This clonotype was counted only a few times. This chain uses TRBV27 with TRBJ2-7; weak D call: TRBD1 (6 bases). V lost 2 bases and J lost 2, with 10 bases in between. Germline CDR1 is MNHEY and CDR2 is SMNVEV (reference sequence). The CDR3 extends over 14 amino acids. The CDR3 here is CASSLPDSTYEQYF. The CDR3 DNA reads as TGTGCCAGCAGTTTACCGGACAGTACCTACGAGCAGTACTTC.

This chain connects TRBV9 to TRBJ2-1; 11 nucleotides line up with TRBD2. The CDR3 is 17 amino acids. The germline CDR1 and CDR2 sequences are SGDLS and YYNGEE. The junction had 7 bases not matched to a gene; V was cut back by 0 bases and J by 5 bases. CDR3 nucleotide sequence: TGTGCCAGCAGCGTAGCCTTAGCGGGGGGGCCGAACAATGAGCAGTTCTTC. This codes for CASSVALAGGPNNEQFF.